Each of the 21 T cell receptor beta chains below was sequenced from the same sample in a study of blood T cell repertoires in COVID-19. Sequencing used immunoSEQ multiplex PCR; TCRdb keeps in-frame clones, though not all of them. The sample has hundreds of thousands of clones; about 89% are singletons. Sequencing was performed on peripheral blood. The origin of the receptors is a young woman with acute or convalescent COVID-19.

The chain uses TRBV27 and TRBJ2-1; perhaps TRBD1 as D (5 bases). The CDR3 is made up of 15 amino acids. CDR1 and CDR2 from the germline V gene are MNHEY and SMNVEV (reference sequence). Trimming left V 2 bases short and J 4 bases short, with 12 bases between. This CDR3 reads CASSLRRVGYNEQFF. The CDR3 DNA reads TGTGCCAGCAGTTTACGCAGGGTAGGGTACAATGAGCAGTTCTTC.

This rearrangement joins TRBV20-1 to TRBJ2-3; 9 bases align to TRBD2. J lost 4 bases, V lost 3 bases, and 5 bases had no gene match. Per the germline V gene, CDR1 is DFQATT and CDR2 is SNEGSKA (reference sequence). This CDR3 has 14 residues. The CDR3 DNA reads TGCAGTGCTAGTAATCGCGGGGGGGCAGATACGCAGTATTTT. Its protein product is CSASNRGGADTQYF.

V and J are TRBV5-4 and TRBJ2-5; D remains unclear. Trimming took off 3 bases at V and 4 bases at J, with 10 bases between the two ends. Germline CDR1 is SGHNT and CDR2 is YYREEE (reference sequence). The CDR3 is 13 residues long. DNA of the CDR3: TGTGCCAGCAGCTCGCGGAACCTAGAGACCCAGTACTTC. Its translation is CASSSRNLETQYF.

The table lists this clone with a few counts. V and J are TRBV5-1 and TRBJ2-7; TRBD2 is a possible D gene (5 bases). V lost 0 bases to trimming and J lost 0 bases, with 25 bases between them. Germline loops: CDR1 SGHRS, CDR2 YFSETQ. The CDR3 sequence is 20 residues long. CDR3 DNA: TGCGCCAGCAGCTTGGCCCTGAGCGGCAGCCCAATTATGACCTCCTACGAGCAGTACTTC. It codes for CASSLALSGSPIMTSYEQYF.

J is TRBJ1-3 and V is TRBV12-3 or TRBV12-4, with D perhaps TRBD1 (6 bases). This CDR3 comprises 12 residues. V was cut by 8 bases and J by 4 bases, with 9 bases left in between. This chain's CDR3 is CASGQLGNTIYF. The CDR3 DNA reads TGTGCCAGCGGACAGCTCGGAAACACCATATATTTT.

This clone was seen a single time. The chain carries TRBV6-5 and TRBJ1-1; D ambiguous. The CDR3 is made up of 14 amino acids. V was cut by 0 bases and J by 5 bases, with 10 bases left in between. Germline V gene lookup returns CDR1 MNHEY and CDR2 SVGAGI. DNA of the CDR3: TGTGCCAGCAGTTACTCTGAGGGTCGGACTGAAGCTTTCTTT. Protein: CASSYSEGRTEAFF.

The chain's CDR3 is CASSWAGPSYEQYF. The DNA of the CDR3 is TGTGCCAGCAGTTGGGCAGGGCCCTCCTACGAGCAGTACTTC. This chain uses TRBV6-5 with TRBJ2-7; possible D gene TRBD1, 5 bases. CDR3 length: 14 residues. The ends were cut back, 4 bases at V and 0 bases at J, with 10 bases in the middle. Germline values: CDR1 MNHEY, CDR2 SVGAGI.

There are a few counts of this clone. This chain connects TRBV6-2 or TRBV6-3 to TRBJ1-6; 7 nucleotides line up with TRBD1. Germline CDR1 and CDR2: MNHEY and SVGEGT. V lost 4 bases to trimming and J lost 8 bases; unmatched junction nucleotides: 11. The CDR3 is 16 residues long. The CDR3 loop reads CASSSWNRGRHSPLHF. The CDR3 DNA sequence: TGTGCCAGCAGTTCGTGGAACAGGGGTAGGCATTCACCCCTCCACTTT.

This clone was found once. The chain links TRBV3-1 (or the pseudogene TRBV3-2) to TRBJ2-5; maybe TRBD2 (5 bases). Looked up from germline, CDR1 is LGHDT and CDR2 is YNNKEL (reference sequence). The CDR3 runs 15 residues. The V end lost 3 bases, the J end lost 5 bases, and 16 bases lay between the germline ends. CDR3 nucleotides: TGTGCCAGCAGCCATGGGAGAGCAAGGGAGGAGACCCAGTACTTC. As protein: CASSHGRAREETQYF.

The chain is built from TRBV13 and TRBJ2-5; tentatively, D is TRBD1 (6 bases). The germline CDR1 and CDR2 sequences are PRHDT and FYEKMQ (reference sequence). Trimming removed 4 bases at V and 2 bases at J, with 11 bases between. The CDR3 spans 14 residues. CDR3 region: CASSSGTPQETQYF. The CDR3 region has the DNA TGTGCCAGCAGCTCCGGGACACCACAAGAGACCCAGTACTTC.

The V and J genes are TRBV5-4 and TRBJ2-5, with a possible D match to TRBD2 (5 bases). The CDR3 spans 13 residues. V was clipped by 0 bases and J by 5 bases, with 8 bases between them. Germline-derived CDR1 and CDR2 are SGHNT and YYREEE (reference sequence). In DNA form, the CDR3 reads TGTGCCAGCAGCTTGGCCGGGGATGAGACCCAGTACTTC. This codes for CASSLAGDETQYF.

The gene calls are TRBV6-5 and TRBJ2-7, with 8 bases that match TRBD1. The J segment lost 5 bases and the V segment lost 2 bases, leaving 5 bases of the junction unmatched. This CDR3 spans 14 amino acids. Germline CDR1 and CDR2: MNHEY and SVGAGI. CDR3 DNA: TGTGCCAGCAGTTACGCGGACAGGGTCCACGAGCAGTACTTC. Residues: CASSYADRVHEQYF.

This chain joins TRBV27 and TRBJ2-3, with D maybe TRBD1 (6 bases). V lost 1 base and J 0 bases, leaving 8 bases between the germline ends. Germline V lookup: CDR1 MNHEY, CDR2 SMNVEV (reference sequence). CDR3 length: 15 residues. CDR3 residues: CASSLWQGSTDTQYF. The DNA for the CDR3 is TGTGCCAGCAGTTTATGGCAGGGGAGCACAGATACGCAGTATTTT.

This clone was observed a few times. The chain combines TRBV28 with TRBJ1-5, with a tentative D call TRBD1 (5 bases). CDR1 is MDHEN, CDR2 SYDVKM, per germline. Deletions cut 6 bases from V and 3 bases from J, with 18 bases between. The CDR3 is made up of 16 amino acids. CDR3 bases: TGTGCCAGCAGACCTCGGGGGGAAGGGGCCAATCAGCCCCAGCATTTT. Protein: CASRPRGEGANQPQHF.

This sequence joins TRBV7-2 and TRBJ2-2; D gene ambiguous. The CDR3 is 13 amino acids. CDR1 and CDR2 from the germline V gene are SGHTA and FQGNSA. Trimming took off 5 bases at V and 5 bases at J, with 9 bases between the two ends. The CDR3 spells CASSLSSTGELFF. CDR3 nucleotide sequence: TGTGCCAGCAGCCTGTCCAGTACCGGGGAGCTGTTTTTT.

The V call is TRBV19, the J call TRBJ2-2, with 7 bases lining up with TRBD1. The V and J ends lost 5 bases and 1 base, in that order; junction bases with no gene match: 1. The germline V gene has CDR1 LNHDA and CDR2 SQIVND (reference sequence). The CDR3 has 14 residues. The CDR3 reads CASSRTGNTGELFF. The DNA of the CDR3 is TGTGCCAGTAGTCGGACAGGGAACACCGGGGAGCTGTTTTTT.

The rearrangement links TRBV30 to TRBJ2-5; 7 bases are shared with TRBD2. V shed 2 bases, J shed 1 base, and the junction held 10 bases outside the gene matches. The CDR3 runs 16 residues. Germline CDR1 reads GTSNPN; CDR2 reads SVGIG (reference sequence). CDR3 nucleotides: TGTGCCTGGAGTCCTACCTTGAGGACTAGCCAAGAGACCCAGTACTTC. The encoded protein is CAWSPTLRTSQETQYF.

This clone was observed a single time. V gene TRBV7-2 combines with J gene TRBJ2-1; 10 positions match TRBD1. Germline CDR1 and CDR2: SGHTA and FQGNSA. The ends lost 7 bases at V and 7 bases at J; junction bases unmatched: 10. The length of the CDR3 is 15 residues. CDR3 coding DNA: TGTGCCAGCAAACTGACAGGGGGCGCGTTGAATGAGCAGTTCTTC. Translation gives CASKLTGGALNEQFF. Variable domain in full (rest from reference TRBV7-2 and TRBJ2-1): GAGVSQSPSNKVTEKGKDVELRCDPISGHTALYWYRQSLGQGLEFLIYFQGNSAPDKSGLPSDRFSAERTGGSVSTLTIQRTQQEDSAVYLCASKLTGGALNEQFFGPGTRLTVL.

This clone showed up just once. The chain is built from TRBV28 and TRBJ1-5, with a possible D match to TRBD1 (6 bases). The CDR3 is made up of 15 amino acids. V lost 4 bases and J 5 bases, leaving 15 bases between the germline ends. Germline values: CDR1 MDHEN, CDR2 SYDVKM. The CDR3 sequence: CASSSYLGGHQPQHF. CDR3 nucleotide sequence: TGTGCCAGCAGTTCTTATCTCGGGGGGCATCAGCCCCAGCATTTT.

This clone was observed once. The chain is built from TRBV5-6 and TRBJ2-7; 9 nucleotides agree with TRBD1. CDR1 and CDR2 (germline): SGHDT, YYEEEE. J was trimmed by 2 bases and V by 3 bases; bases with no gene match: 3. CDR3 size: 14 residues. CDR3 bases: TGTGCCAGCAGCTGGGACAGGGCAACCTACGAGCAGTACTTC. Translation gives CASSWDRATYEQYF.

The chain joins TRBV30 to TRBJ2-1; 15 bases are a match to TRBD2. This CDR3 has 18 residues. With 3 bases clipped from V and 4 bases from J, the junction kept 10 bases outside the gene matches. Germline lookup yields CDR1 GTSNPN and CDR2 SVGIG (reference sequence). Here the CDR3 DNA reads TGTGCCTGGAGCACATCAAGGACTAGCGGGGGGGATTACAATGAGCAGTTCTTC. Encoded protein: CAWSTSRTSGGDYNEQFF.